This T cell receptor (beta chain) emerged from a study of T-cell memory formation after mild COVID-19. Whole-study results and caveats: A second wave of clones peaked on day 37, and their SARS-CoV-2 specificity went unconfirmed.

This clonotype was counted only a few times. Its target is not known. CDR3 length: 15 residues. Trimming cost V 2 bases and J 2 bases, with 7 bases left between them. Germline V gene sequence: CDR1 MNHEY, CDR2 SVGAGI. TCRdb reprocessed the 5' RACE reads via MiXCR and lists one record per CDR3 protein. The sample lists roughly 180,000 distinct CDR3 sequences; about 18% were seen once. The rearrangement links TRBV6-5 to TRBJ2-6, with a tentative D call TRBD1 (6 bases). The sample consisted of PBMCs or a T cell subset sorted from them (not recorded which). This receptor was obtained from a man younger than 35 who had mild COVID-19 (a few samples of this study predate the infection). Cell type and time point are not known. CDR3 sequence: CASSYAGAGANVLTF. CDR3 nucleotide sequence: TGTGCCAGCAGTTACGCAGGGGCTGGGGCCAACGTCCTGACTTTC.